What follows describes a single T cell receptor (beta chain). This clone has more than one count but fewer than ten. Its antigen has not been determined. Per-base qualities were not stored, and no clone one base away is much larger. The CDR3 starts with the cysteine, ends with the phenylalanine, and has 14 residues. Solely the CDR3 DNA is kept, with 42 bases framed from the first base. Between the V and J ends, shortened by 3 bases and 4 bases respectively, the junction contains 13 bases. Looking up the germline V gene (reference sequence) yields CDR1 SGHNT and CDR2 YYREEE. The data derive from a study of control samples from healthy donors and cancer patients (dated by TCRdb to about 2020). Libraries were prepared through the immunoSEQ multiplex PCR assay. TCRdb mirrors the immuneACCESS table, restricted to in-frame sequences. Some clones are absent from its copies; in checked studies, under half trace to an unresolved V gene, and the reason for the others is unknown. The sample records roughly 150,000 clones, roughly 90% of which are singletons. The top ten clones comprise approximately 0.7% of the sample.

The clonotype was recovered from a woman aged 25 to 39 in good health. The sample taken for sequencing was blood. The V and J genes are TRBV5-4 and TRBJ1-1; no confident D gene assignment can be made. In nucleotides, the sequence is TGTGCCAGCAGCTCAACAGCCTGGGGCACTGAAGCTTTCTTT. This sequence encodes CASSSTAWGTEAFF.